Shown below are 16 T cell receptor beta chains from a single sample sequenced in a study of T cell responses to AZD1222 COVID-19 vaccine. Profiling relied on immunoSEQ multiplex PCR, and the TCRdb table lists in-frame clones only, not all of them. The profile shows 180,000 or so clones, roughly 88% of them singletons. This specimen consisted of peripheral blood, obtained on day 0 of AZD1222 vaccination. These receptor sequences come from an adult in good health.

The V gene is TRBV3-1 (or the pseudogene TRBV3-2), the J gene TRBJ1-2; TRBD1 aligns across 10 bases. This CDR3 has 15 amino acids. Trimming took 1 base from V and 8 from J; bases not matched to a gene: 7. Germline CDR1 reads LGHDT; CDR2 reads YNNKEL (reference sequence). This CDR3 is CASSQAPGQGGGYTF. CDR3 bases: TGTGCCAGCAGCCAAGCCCCCGGACAGGGGGGGGGCTACACCTTC.

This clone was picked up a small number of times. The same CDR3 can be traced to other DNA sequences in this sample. CDR3 in amino acids: CASSLVRTGEETQYF. CDR3 bases: TGTGCCAGCAGCTTGGTTAGGACAGGGGAAGAGACCCAGTACTTC. V gene TRBV7-9 combines with J gene TRBJ2-5, with TRBD1 matching 9 bases. Germline V lookup: CDR1 SEHNR, CDR2 FQNEAQ (reference sequence). Trimming cost V 3 bases and J 3 bases; bases outside gene matches: 5. CDR3 size: 15 residues.

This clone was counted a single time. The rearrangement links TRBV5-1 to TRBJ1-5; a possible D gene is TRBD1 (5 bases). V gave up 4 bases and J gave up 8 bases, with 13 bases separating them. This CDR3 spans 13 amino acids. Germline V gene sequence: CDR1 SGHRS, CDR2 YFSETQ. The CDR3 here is CASSPDPGEPQHF. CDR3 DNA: TGCGCCAGCAGCCCCGACCCGGGGGAGCCCCAGCATTTT.

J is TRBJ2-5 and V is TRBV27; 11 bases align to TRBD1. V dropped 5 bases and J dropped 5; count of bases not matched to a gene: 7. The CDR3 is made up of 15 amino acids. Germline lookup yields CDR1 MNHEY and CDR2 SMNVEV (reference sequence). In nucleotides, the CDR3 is TGTGCCAGCAGTCCACTTGGACAGGGGGCCGAGACCCAGTACTTC. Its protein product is CASSPLGQGAETQYF.

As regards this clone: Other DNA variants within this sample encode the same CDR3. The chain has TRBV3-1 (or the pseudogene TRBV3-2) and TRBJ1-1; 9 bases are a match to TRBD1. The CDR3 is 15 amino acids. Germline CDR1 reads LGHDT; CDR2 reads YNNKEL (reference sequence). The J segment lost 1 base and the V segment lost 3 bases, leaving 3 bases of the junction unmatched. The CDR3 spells CASSHLTGGNTEAFF. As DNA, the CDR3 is TGTGCCAGCAGCCACCTGACAGGGGGGAACACTGAAGCTTTCTTT.

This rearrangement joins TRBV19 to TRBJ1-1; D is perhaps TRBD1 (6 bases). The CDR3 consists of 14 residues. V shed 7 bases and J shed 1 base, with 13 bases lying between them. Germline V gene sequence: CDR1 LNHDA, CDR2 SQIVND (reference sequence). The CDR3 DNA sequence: TGTGCCAGTAATCGCCCAGGGGCGAACACTGAAGCTTTCTTT. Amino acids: CASNRPGANTEAFF.

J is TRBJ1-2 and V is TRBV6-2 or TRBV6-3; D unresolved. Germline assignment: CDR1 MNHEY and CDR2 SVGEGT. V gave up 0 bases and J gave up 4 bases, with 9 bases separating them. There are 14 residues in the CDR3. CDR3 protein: CASSYSAASYGYTF. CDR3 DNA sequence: TGTGCCAGCAGTTACTCGGCAGCTTCCTATGGCTACACCTTC.

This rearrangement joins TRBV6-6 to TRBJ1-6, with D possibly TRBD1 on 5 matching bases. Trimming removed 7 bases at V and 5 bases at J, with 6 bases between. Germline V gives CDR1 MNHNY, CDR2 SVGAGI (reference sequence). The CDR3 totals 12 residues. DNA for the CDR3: TGTGCCAGCAAGGGGAATAATTCACCCCTCCACTTT. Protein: CASKGNNSPLHF.

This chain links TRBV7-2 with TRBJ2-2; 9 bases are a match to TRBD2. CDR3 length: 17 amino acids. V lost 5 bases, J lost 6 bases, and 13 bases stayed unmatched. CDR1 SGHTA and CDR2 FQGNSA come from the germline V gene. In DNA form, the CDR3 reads TGTGCCAGCAGCCTAAGTCCTAGCGGGGAGTTCCCCGGGGAGCTGTTTTTT. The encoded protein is CASSLSPSGEFPGELFF.

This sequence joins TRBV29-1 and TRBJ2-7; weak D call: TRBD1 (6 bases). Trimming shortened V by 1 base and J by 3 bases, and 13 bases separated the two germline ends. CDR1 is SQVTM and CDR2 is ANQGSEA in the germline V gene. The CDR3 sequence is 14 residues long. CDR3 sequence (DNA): TGCAGCGTTGAAGTCCCGGGACAAAGCTACGAGCAGTACTTC. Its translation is CSVEVPGQSYEQYF.

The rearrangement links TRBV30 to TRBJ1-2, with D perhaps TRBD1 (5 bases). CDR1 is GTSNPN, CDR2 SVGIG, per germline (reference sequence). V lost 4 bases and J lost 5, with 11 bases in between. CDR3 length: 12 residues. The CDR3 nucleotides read TGTGCCTGGAACCAGGGACCGTATGGCTACACCTTC. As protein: CAWNQGPYGYTF.

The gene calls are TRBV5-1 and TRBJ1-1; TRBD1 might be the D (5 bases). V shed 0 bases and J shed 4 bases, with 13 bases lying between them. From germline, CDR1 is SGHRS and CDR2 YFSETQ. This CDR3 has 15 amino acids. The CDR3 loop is CASSLDQGPGTEAFF. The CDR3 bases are TGCGCCAGCAGCTTGGACCAGGGACCTGGCACTGAAGCTTTCTTT.

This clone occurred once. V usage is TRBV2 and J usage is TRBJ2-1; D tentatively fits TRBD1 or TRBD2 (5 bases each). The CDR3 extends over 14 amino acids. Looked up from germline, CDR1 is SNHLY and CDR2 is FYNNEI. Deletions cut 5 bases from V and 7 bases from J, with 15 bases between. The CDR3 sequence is CASSPLARENEQFF. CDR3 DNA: TGTGCCAGCAGTCCCTTGGCCAGGGAGAATGAGCAGTTCTTC.

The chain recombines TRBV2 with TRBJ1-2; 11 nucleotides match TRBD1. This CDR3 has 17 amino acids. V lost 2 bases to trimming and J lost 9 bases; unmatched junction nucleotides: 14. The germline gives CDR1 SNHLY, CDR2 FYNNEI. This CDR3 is CASSELVGGTGGFSYTF. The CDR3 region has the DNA TGTGCCAGCAGTGAACTTGTTGGCGGGACAGGGGGGTTTAGCTACACCTTC.

CDR3 residues: CASSLSRGSYEQYF. The CDR3 DNA follows: TGTGCCAGCAGTTTATCGAGGGGATCCTACGAGCAGTACTTC. The V call is TRBV27, the J call TRBJ2-7; D possibly matches TRBD1 or TRBD2 (5 bases each). Trimming took 0 bases from V and 1 from J, leaving 7 bases between them. The CDR3 runs 14 residues. CDR1 MNHEY and CDR2 SMNVEV come from the germline V gene (reference sequence).

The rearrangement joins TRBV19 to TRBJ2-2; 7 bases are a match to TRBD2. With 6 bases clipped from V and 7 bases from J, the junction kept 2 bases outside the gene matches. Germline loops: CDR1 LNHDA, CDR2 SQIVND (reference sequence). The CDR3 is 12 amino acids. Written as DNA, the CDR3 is TGTGCCAGTAGGAGCGGGATCGGGGAGCTGTTTTTT. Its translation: CASRSGIGELFF. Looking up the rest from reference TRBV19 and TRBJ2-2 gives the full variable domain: DGGITQSPKYLFRKEGQNVTLSCEQNLNHDAMYWYRQDPGQGLRLIYYSQIVNDFQKGDIAEGYSVSREKKESFPLTVTSAQKNPTAFYLCASRSGIGELFFGEGSRLTVL.